This T cell receptor beta chain was captured in a study of shared clonotypes between healthy human individuals. CDR3 length equals 14 residues. CDR1 LNHDA and CDR2 SQIVND come from the germline V gene (reference sequence). With 4 bases removed from V and 2 bases from J, the gap between germline ends came to 11 bases. Method: immunoSEQ multiplex PCR; TCRdb's copy keeps in-frame clones and lacks some. The sample has 2,500,000 or so clones, 85% to 95% seen once. The receptor was derived from a man younger than 30 in good health. The genes are TRBV19 and TRBJ2-5; D is perhaps TRBD1 (6 bases). Material: naive CD4+ T cells sorted from blood. Noted subset: CD45RA+ positively selected. CDR3 sequence reads: CASSKIGGQETQYF. The CDR3 DNA sequence: TGTGCCAGTAGTAAGATAGGGGGACAAGAGACCCAGTACTTC.